The TCR beta chain described here comes from a study of blood T cells in healthy people across ages. Findings and limits, study-wide: Across the age range, TCR beta diversity per million T cells fell in a roughly linear way. It was not known whether donors were CMV positive (a possible confounder of expanded clonotype changes).

Germline V lookup: CDR1 SGHRS, CDR2 YFSETQ. V lost 5 bases and J 3 bases, leaving 11 bases between the germline ends. This CDR3 is 13 amino acids long. With a J-beta primer mix and a sample-barcoded 5' primer, a second PCR ran about 7 to 11 cycles. TCRdb called the 5' RACE reads again in MiXCR, with one record for every CDR3 protein. The sample lists under 800,000 distinct CDR3 sequences, around 21% occurring once. Points on this clonotype: Its antigen is unidentified.

Each individual donor underwent a draw of 8 to 10 milliliters of peripheral blood. V and J are TRBV5-1 and TRBJ1-1, with D unclear. What was sequenced was blood. The TCR comes from a man in his 70s in good health. Written as DNA, the CDR3 is TGCGCCAGCAGTTCTGACCCAGACACTGAAGCTTTCTTT. This sequence encodes CASSSDPDTEAFF.